This T cell receptor beta chain was obtained from a study of shared clonotypes between healthy human individuals. Only CD45RO-negative cells positively selected for CCR7 counted as naive CD8 cells, so terminally differentiated effector memory CD45RA+ cells were excluded. A word on this clone: Its antigen is not known.

V was shortened by 7 bases and J by 2 bases, with 10 bases between the two germline ends. The length of the CDR3 is 13 residues. The germline CDR1 and CDR2 sequences are SGDLS and YYNGEE. Broader study findings: Memory subsets generally showed smaller estimated richness than naive subsets did.

Here immunoSEQ multiplex PCR was the method, and the copy in TCRdb shows in-frame clones only, minus some. The data hold hundreds of thousands of clones, with approximately 96% observed a single time. This TCR was recovered from a woman aged 25 to 39 in good health. The rearrangement joins TRBV9 to TRBJ2-1; D perhaps matches TRBD2 (5 bases). The sequencing input was naive CD8+ T cells sorted from blood. CDR3 in amino acids: CASGSWAYNEQFF. The DNA of the CDR3 is TGTGCCAGCGGGAGTTGGGCCTACAATGAGCAGTTCTTC.